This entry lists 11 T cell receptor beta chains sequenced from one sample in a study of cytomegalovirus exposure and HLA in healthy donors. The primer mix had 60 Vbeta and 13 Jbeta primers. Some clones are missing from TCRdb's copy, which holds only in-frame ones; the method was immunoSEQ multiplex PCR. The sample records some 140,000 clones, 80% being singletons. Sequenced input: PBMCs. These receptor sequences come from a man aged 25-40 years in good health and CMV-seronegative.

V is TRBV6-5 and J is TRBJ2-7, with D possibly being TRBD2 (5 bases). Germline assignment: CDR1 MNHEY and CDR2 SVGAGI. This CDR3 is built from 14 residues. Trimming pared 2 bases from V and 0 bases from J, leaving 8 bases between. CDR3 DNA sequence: TGTGCCAGCAGTTACCGAGCGGCCTCCTACGAGCAGTACTTC. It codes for CASSYRAASYEQYF.

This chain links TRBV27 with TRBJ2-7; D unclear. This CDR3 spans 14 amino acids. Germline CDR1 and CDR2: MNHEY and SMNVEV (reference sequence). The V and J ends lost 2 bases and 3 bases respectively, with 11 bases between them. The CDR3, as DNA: TGTGCCAGCAGTTTAACTCAAACGGGCTACGAGCAGTACTTC. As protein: CASSLTQTGYEQYF.

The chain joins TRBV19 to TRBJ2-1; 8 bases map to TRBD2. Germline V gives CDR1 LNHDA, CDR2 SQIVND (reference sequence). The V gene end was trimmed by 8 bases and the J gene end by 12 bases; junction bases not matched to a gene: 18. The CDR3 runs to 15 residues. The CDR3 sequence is CASRGGATGEIGQFF. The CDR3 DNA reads TGTGCCAGTCGGGGGGGGGCCACCGGTGAAATAGGGCAGTTCTTC.

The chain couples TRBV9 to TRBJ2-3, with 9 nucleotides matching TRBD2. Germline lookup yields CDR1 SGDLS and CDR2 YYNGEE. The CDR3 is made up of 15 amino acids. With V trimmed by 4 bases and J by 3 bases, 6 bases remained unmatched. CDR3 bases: TGTGCCAGCAGCCCGCGGGAGGGGCAAACAGATACGCAGTATTTT. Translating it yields CASSPREGQTDTQYF.

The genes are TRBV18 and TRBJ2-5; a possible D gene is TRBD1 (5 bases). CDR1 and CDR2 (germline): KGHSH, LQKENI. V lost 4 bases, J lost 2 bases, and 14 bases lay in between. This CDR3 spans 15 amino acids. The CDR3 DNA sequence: TGTGCCAGCTCACAGGCGCACGCAGGGCAAGAGACCCAGTACTTC. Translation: CASSQAHAGQETQYF.

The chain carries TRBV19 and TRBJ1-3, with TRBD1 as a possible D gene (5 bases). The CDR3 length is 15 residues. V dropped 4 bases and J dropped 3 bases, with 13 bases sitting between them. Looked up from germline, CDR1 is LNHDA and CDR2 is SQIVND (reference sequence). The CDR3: CASSTERQFGNTIYF. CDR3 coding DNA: TGTGCCAGTAGTACGGAACGACAGTTTGGAAACACCATATATTTT.

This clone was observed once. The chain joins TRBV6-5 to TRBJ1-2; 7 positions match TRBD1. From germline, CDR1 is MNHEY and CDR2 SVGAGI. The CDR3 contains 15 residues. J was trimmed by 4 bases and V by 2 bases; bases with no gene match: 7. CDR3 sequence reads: CASSYRTGAVYGYTF. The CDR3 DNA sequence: TGTGCCAGCAGTTACAGGACAGGAGCAGTCTATGGCTACACCTTC.

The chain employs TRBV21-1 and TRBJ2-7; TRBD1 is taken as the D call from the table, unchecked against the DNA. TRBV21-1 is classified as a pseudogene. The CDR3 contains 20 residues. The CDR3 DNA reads TGTGCCAGCAGCCAGCCCCGAGGCCCCTCCCACACAGGGGCGAGCAAGGAGCAGTACTTC. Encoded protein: CASSQPRGPSHTGASKEQYF.

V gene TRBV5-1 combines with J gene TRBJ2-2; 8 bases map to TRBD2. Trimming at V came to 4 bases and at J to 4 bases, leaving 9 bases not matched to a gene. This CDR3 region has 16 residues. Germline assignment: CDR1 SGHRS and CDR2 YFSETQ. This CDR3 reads CASSLTAGAVTGELFF. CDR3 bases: TGCGCCAGCAGCCTTACAGCGGGAGCGGTCACCGGGGAGCTGTTTTTT.

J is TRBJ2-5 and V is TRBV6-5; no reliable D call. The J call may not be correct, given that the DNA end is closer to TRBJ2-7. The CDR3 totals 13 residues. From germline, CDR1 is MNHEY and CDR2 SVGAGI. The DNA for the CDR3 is TGTGCCAGCAGTTACGAAAGGAACTACGAGCAGTACTTC. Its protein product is CASSYERNYEQYF.

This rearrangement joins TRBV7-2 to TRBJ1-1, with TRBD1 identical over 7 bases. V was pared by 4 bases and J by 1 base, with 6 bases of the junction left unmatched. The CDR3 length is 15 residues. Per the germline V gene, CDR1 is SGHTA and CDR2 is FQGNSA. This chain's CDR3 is CASSSGQPGNTEAFF. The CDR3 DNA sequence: TGTGCCAGCAGCTCGGGACAGCCAGGGAACACTGAAGCTTTCTTT.